Listed below are T cell receptor beta chains from one sample, sequenced in a study of CD8 T cells in Susac syndrome. Each CDR3 protein gets one entry after TCRdb re-called the immunoSEQ multiplex PCR reads with MiXCR. Of about 300,000 distinct CDR3 sequences listed, around 92% are singletons. Sequencing was done on a sample of CD4+ T cells from PBMCs. These receptors were collected from a human donor with multiple sclerosis. CDR3s leave out the opening cysteine and the closing phenylalanine or tryptophan. D genes are given only for firm matches. Clone size is shown for a subset of rows, as once, few, many or a class of expanded clone.

CDR3,size,V,D,J
SVELTRREQY,.,TRBV29-1,.,TRBJ2-7
ASNNRETQY,.,TRBV2,.,TRBJ2-5
ASRGEGRYTEAF,.,TRBV2,.,TRBJ1-1
ASSTPGAAEQY,.,TRBV7-9,.,TRBJ2-7
ASSWAGGSSAEAF,.,TRBV5-1,.,TRBJ1-1
ASSFIAPGELF,.,TRBV7-3,.,TRBJ2-2
ASSNPGTPQETQY,once,TRBV19,.,TRBJ2-5
ASSLSARGGLDTQY,.,TRBV12-3/TRBV12-4,TRBD2,TRBJ2-3
AWSVTGGNTEAF,.,TRBV30,.,TRBJ1-1
ASSLYRTDQPQH,.,TRBV7-2,.,TRBJ1-5
ASSQDNGAPYEQY,.,TRBV4-2,.,TRBJ2-7
ASRGDRGTGELF,.,TRBV25-1,TRBD1,TRBJ2-2
SVDPGGGKTQY,.,TRBV29-1,.,TRBJ2-5
AWSKQKYTEAF,.,TRBV30,.,TRBJ1-1
ASSVGDIGQPQH,once,TRBV9,.,TRBJ1-5
ASSQNLASDTGELF,.,TRBV3-1,.,TRBJ2-2
ASSVEGSETQY,.,TRBV9,.,TRBJ2-5
ASSVDPGGPGEQF,once,TRBV9,TRBD2,TRBJ2-1
ASGIRGTGNTIY,.,TRBV28,.,TRBJ1-3
ASSSGRENQPQH,.,TRBV6-5,.,TRBJ1-5
SASQSGTGRYEQY,few,TRBV20-1,TRBD1,TRBJ2-7
SATGQVGNEKLF,.,TRBV20-1,TRBD1,TRBJ1-4
ASSRQEMSSYNSPLH,.,TRBV5-1,.,TRBJ1-6
ASRLGTADNQPQH,once,TRBV12-3/TRBV12-4,.,TRBJ1-5
ASSVGPPGAEAF,.,TRBV5-1,.,TRBJ1-1
ASSFIGHYEQY,.,TRBV12-3/TRBV12-4,.,TRBJ2-7
ASSDHRGPLEAQH,.,TRBV6-2/TRBV6-3,TRBD1,TRBJ1-5
ASSPIGGTEAF,.,TRBV5-6,.,TRBJ1-1
ASSFGAGVEQY,.,TRBV12-3/TRBV12-4,.,TRBJ2-7
ASSPTHSYEQY,.,TRBV7-2,.,TRBJ2-7
SARRSPYEQY,.,TRBV20-1,.,TRBJ2-7
ASVRDRNEQF,once,TRBV21-1,.,TRBJ2-1
ASSQFLSPGQGNIQY,.,TRBV14,TRBD1,TRBJ2-4
SVETGGTDTQY,.,TRBV29-1,.,TRBJ2-3
ASSINGHENYT,.,TRBV19,.,TRBJ1-2
ASSGLGTSGLMQY,once,TRBV9,TRBD2,TRBJ2-7
ASSPGQGDSTGELF,.,TRBV19,TRBD1,TRBJ2-2
AISSQGRDTEAF,.,TRBV10-3,TRBD1,TRBJ1-1
ASSLDYRRERKQY,.,TRBV5-1,TRBD2,TRBJ2-7
ASSLGGQPQH,.,TRBV6-2/TRBV6-3,.,TRBJ1-5
ASSTYAGELF,.,TRBV7-2,.,TRBJ2-2
ASSFQANQPQH,.,TRBV7-9,.,TRBJ1-5
ASTERGGQSTDTQY,.,TRBV6-1,TRBD2,TRBJ2-3
ASRGLYSTDTQY,.,TRBV2,TRBD2,TRBJ2-3
ASSYRETDGYT,few,TRBV6-8,.,TRBJ1-2
ASSFRSPPTDTQY,.,TRBV7-2,.,TRBJ2-3
ATSETGEAETQY,.,TRBV24-1,TRBD1,TRBJ2-5
ASSPLSEEQF,.,TRBV18,.,TRBJ2-1
ASSILSGNSYGYT,.,TRBV19,.,TRBJ1-2